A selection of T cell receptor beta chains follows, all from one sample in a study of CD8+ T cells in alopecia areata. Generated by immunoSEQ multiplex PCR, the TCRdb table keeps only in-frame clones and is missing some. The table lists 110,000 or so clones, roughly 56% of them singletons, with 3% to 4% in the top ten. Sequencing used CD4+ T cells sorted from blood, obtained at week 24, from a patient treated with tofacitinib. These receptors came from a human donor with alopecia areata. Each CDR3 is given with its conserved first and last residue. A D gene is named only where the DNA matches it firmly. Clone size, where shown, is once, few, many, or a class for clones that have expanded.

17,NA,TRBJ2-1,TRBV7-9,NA,TGTGCCAGCAGCTTAGTGGCCACTACCGGCTCCTACAATGAGCAGTTCTTC,CASSLVATTGSYNEQFF
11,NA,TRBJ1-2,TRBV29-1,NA,TGCAGCGTTGGGGGACAATGGGGCTACACCTTC,CSVGGQWGYTF
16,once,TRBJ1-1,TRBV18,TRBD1,TGTGCCAGCTCACCTCAACCGACAGGGTCACTCGAGGGAGCTTTCTTT,CASSPQPTGSLEGAFF
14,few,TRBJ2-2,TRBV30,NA,TGTGCCTGGAGGCGCGGGACAGACACCGGGGAGCTGTTTTTT,CAWRRGTDTGELFF
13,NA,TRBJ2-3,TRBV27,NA,TGTGCCAGCAGGAACTTTGGCGGGCTTACGCAGTATTTT,CASRNFGGLTQYF
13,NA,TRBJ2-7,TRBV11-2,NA,TGTGCCAGCGCTAGGAGAGGGTACCACGAGCAGTACTTC,CASARRGYHEQYF
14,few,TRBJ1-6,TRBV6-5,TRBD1,TGTGCCAGCCGATCCGGGACAGCGTATTCACCCCTCCACTTT,CASRSGTAYSPLHF
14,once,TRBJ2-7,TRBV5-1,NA,TGCGCCAGCAGCTTGATACCAGGGGAATACGAGCAGTACTTC,CASSLIPGEYEQYF
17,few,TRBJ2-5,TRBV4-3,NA,TGCGCCAGCAGCCAAGACTCGGCCCAAACTGCCCGGGAGACCCAGTACTTC,CASSQDSAQTARETQYF
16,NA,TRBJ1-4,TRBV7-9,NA,TGTGCCAGCAGCTTAGAACTAGGGGGGAGCGGTGAAAAACTGTTTTTT,CASSLELGGSGEKLFF
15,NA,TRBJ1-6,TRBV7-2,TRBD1,TGTGCCAGCAGCGGACAGGTTCGAGCCGATTCACCCCTCCACTTT,CASSGQVRADSPLHF
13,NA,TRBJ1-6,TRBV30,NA,TGTGCCTGGAGTCCCAGTGAGAGGGCACCCCTCCACTTT,CAWSPSERAPLHF
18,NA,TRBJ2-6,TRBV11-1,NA,TGTGCCAGCAGTCGTACAGGGACCAGCTCCTCTGGGGCCAACGTCCTGACTTTC,CASSRTGTSSSGANVLTF
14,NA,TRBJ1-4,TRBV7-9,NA,TGTGCCAGCAGCTTTGAAGGGCGGGACGAAAAACTGTTTTTT,CASSFEGRDEKLFF
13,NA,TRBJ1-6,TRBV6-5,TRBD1,TGTGCCAGCAGAGGGACAGGGAATTCACCCCTCCACTTT,CASRGTGNSPLHF
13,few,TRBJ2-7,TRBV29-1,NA,TGCAGCGACACCAGGAAGTGGACAAACGAGCAGTACTTC,CSDTRKWTNEQYF
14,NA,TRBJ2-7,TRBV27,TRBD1,TGTGCCAGCAGTGGGAGGGACAGGGTGTTCGAGCAGTACTTC,CASSGRDRVFEQYF
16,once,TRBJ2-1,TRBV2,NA,TGTGCCAGCAGTATTGGACACCTTGGAACCTACAATGAGCAGTTCTTC,CASSIGHLGTYNEQFF
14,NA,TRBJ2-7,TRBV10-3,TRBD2,TGTGCCATCAGTGACCTAGCGGAATTCTACGAGCAGTACTTC,CAISDLAEFYEQYF
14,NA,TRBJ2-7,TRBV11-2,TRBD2,TGTGCCAGCAGCTTAGATATCGGGAGGGAACAGCAGTACTTC,CASSLDIGREQQYF
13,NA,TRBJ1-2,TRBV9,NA,TGTGCCAGCAGCGTAGAGGCCTACAGTGGCTACACCTTC,CASSVEAYSGYTF
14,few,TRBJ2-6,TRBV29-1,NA,TGCAGCGTAGACACTTCAGCGGGGGCCAACGTCCTGACTTTC,CSVDTSAGANVLTF